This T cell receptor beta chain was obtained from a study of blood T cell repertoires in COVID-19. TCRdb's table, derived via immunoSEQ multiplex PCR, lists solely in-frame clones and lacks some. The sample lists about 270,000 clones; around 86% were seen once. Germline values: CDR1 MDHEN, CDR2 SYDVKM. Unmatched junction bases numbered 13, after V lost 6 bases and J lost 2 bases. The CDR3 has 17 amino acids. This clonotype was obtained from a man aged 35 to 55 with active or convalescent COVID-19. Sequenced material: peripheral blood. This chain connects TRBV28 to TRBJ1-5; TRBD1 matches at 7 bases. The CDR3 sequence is CASRPDREVIGNQPQHF. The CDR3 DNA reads TGTGCCAGCAGGCCCGACAGGGAAGTGATTGGCAATCAGCCCCAGCATTTT.